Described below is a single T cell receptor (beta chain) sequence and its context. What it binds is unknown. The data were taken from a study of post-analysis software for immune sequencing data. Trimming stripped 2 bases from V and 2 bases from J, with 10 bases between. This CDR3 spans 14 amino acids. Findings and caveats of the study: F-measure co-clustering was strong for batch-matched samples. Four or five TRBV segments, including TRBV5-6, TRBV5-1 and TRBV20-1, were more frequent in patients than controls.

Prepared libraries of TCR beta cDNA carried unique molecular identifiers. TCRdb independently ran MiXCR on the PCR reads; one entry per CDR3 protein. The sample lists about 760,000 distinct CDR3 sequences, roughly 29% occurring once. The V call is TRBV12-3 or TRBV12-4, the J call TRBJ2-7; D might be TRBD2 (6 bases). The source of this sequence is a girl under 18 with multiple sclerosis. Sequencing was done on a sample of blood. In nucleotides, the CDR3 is TGTGCCAGCAGTTTAATGGGGGGTCCCTACGAGCAGTACTTC. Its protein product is CASSLMGGPYEQYF.